These 21 T cell receptor beta chains share one sample of origin, sequenced in a study of T-cell reconstitution after alpha-beta-depleted transplantation in children (dated by TCRdb to about 2016). Receptor libraries were prepared by PCR. Sequencing instrument: Illumina HiSeq 2500. To normalize quantification of the TCRbeta repertoire, the TCR libraries were built with molecular barcoding that relied on unique molecular identifiers. The public reads were reprocessed in TCRdb via fastp at Q25 and MiXCR, keeping in-frame beta chains. All rows with the same CDR3 protein become a single entry with the most common DNA and genes. The sample includes under 300,000 distinct CDR3 sequences, with 11% observed a single time. Of the sample, about a quarter is held by the ten largest clones. This specimen's treatment or condition label, per the study, means: allogeneic hematopoietic cell transplantation with graft depleted of TCRalphabeta T cells and CD19 B cells.

The source was peripheral blood, collected 180 days after TCRalphabeta/CD19-depleted stem cell transplant. These receptors were taken from a male patient between 2 and 10 years old who had a stem cell transplant for chronic granulomatous disease, so the T cells may come from the graft donor.

This clonotype occurred many times. The gene calls are TRBV27 and TRBJ2-1; tentatively, D is TRBD1 (7 bases). The germline CDR1 and CDR2 sequences are MNHEY and SMNVEV (reference sequence). V lost 4 bases and J lost 2, with 15 bases in between. This CDR3 comprises 16 residues. The CDR3 protein is CASSSWGDRTYNEQFF. Written as DNA, the CDR3 is TGTGCCAGCAGTTCCTGGGGGGACAGAACCTACAATGAGCAGTTCTTC.

This clonotype was observed at least ten times. The J gene is TRBJ2-3, the V gene TRBV11-2; D is perhaps TRBD1 (6 bases). The CDR3 totals 13 residues. Trimming removed 0 bases from V and 5 bases from J, with 6 bases in between. Germline V gene sequence: CDR1 SGHAT, CDR2 FQNNGV. In nucleotides, the CDR3 is TGTGCCAGCAGCTTAGACAGGGGAGATACGCAGTATTTT. Translated, it gives CASSLDRGDTQYF.

This clonotype was counted at least ten times. This chain joins TRBV5-1 and TRBJ2-5; 7 bases are shared with TRBD2. Germline assignment: CDR1 SGHRS and CDR2 YFSETQ. The CDR3 length is 15 residues. The junction had 8 bases not matched to a gene; V was cut back by 4 bases and J by 2 bases. The CDR3 here is CASSGRPGLQETQYF. The DNA of the CDR3 is TGCGCCAGCAGCGGGAGACCGGGACTACAAGAGACCCAGTACTTC.

The sample holds many counts of this clonotype. The gene calls are TRBV20-1 and TRBJ2-3, with TRBD1 matching over 8 bases. The V and J ends lost 2 bases and 4 bases, in that order; junction bases with no gene match: 14. The CDR3 is made up of 17 amino acids. The V gene's germline CDR1 is DFQATT and CDR2 SNEGSKA (reference sequence). CDR3 region: CSARPLGGRGLPDTQYF. In nucleotides, the CDR3 is TGCAGTGCTAGACCACTCGGCGGCAGGGGGCTTCCAGATACGCAGTATTTT.

The chain combines TRBV20-1 with TRBJ2-1; 8 nucleotides line up with TRBD2. CDR3 size: 15 residues. V lost 6 bases to trimming and J lost 4 bases; unmatched junction nucleotides: 11. The germline V gene encodes CDR1 DFQATT and CDR2 SNEGSKA (reference sequence). CDR3 sequence reads: CSAPTGGGRYNEQFF. Written as DNA, the CDR3 is TGCAGTGCGCCGACCGGGGGGGGGCGGTACAATGAGCAGTTCTTC.

Turning to this clonotype: A much larger clone sits a single nucleotide away, making a read error possible. The chain joins TRBV24-1 to TRBJ2-4; D is uncertain. CDR1 KGHDR and CDR2 SFDVKD come from the germline V gene. The CDR3 has 15 residues. V lost 4 bases to trimming and J lost 10 bases, with 19 bases between them. This chain's CDR3 is CATSDPTSTWGIQYF. CDR3 DNA: TGTGCCACCAGTGACCCCACGTCGACCTGGGGAATTCAGTACTTC.

This clonotype was recorded at least ten times. The chain carries TRBV20-1 and TRBJ2-5, with D possibly being TRBD1 (6 bases). Germline V gives CDR1 DFQATT, CDR2 SNEGSKA (reference sequence). This CDR3 is 15 amino acids long. The V and J ends lost 3 bases and 7 bases respectively, with 21 bases between them. CDR3 sequence: CSASAQGTARGTQYF. CDR3 bases: TGCAGTGCTAGCGCGCAGGGGACGGCTAGAGGGACCCAGTACTTC.

This clonotype was seen at least ten times. The chain combines TRBV7-9 with TRBJ2-2; weak D call: TRBD2 (5 bases). The CDR3 loop spans 16 amino acids. Looked up from germline, CDR1 is SEHNR and CDR2 is FQNEAQ (reference sequence). The V gene lost 7 bases and the J gene lost 2 bases, with 17 bases spanning the gap. CDR3 residues: CASIYKGDFNTGELFF. The DNA for the CDR3 is TGTGCCAGCATCTATAAGGGAGATTTTAACACCGGGGAGCTGTTTTTT.

The V gene is TRBV19, the J gene TRBJ1-4; D is perhaps TRBD1 (5 bases). CDR1 and CDR2 (germline): LNHDA, SQIVND (reference sequence). V lost 10 bases to trimming and J lost 0 bases, with 9 bases between them. The CDR3 consists of 13 residues. CDR3 amino acids: CAIGTATNEKLFF. The CDR3 DNA is TGTGCCATTGGGACTGCAACTAATGAAAAACTGTTTTTT.

This clonotype has at least ten counts. This chain uses TRBV20-1 with TRBJ2-5; D is unclear. The germline V gene encodes CDR1 DFQATT and CDR2 SNEGSKA (reference sequence). The CDR3 is 12 amino acids. V was shortened by 1 base and J by 2 bases, with 5 bases between the two germline ends. This CDR3 is CSARAAQETQYF. The CDR3 bases are TGCAGTGCTAGAGCAGCACAAGAGACCCAGTACTTC.

The sample holds many counts of this clonotype. The chain recombines TRBV28 with TRBJ1-5; D remains unclear. V lost 6 bases and J 4 bases, leaving 13 bases between the germline ends. Germline V gene lookup returns CDR1 MDHEN and CDR2 SYDVKM. The CDR3 is made up of 14 amino acids. The CDR3 loop is CASRGRVGNQPQHF. Here the CDR3 DNA reads TGTGCCAGCAGGGGGAGGGTCGGAAATCAGCCCCAGCATTTT.

Ten or more counts support this clonotype. The rearrangement joins TRBV4-1 to TRBJ2-2, with D possibly matching TRBD2 (7 bases). Germline CDR1 is MGHRA and CDR2 is YSYEKL. The CDR3 has 16 residues. Trimming shortened V by 1 base and J by 4 bases, and 13 bases separated the two germline ends. The CDR3 sequence: CASSQGGGGATGELFF. CDR3 nucleotide sequence: TGCGCCAGCAGCCAAGGTGGCGGGGGCGCCACCGGGGAGCTGTTTTTT.

This clonotype was picked up many times. The chain recombines TRBV6-2 or TRBV6-3 with TRBJ2-2; 12 bases are a match to TRBD2. The CDR3 totals 16 residues. Germline CDR1 MNHEY, CDR2 SVGEGT. The junction had 8 bases not matched to a gene; V was cut back by 10 bases and J by 2 bases. CDR3 DNA sequence: TGTGCCACCTTGACTAGCGGGGGACCTAACACCGGGGAGCTGTTTTTT. Translated, it gives CATLTSGGPNTGELFF.

The table lists this clonotype with a few counts. This chain links TRBV7-3 with TRBJ2-3, with 7 bases identical to TRBD1. The CDR3 contains 17 residues. V gave up 6 bases and J gave up 2 bases; unmatched junction bases: 14. Germline V gene lookup returns CDR1 SGHTA and CDR2 FQGTGA. Written as DNA, the CDR3 is TGTGCCAGCAGTCCTCGGACAGGCCCGAGGGTCACAGATACGCAGTATTTT. Residues: CASSPRTGPRVTDTQYF.

This clonotype was seen a handful of times. The CDR3: CASSLATGLMNTEAFF. The CDR3 DNA reads as TGCGCCAGCAGCTTGGCCACAGGGTTAATGAACACTGAAGCTTTCTTT. The chain combines TRBV5-1 with TRBJ1-1, with D possibly being TRBD1 (6 bases). CDR1 is SGHRS, CDR2 YFSETQ, per germline. The CDR3 loop spans 16 amino acids. V shed 0 bases and J shed 0 bases, with 12 bases lying between them.

This clonotype showed up many times. The chain recombines TRBV9 with TRBJ2-2; D remains unclear. Trimming pared 1 base from V and 6 bases from J, leaving 4 bases between. There are 12 residues in the CDR3. Germline V gene sequence: CDR1 SGDLS, CDR2 YYNGEE. CDR3 coding DNA: TGTGCCAGCAGCGTACAGTCCGGGGAGCTGTTTTTT. It translates to CASSVQSGELFF.

This clonotype appeared many times. CDR3 coding DNA: TGCGCCAGCAGCTTGCAAGGACAGAAGGGCGAGCAGTACTTC. It codes for CASSLQGQKGEQYF. This chain links TRBV5-1 with TRBJ2-7; a weak D match, TRBD1 (6 bases). The V end lost 1 base, the J end lost 6 bases, and 14 bases lay between the germline ends. This CDR3 contains 14 residues. The V gene's germline CDR1 is SGHRS and CDR2 YFSETQ.

This clonotype was detected only a few times. V and J are TRBV4-3 and TRBJ1-2; perhaps TRBD1 as D (5 bases). Trimming shortened V by 0 bases and J by 6 bases, and 14 bases separated the two germline ends. The length of the CDR3 is 15 residues. Germline V gene data show CDR1 as LGHNA and CDR2 as YSLEER. CDR3 sequence: CASSQDFATVDGYTF. As DNA, the CDR3 is TGCGCCAGCAGCCAAGATTTTGCGACAGTGGATGGCTACACCTTC.

This clonotype appeared many times. The chain carries TRBV6-5 and TRBJ1-2; TRBD1 aligns across 8 bases. Germline V gene data show CDR1 as MNHEY and CDR2 as SVGAGI. This CDR3 is built from 15 residues. Unmatched junction bases numbered 10, after V lost 6 bases and J lost 4 bases. DNA for the CDR3: TGTGCCAGCAGGACCAGTACCGGGACAGGCTATGGCTACACCTTC. This encodes CASRTSTGTGYGYTF.

This clonotype was observed at least ten times. V and J are TRBV28 and TRBJ2-4; D gene unclear. The CDR3 contains 11 residues. The germline CDR1 and CDR2 sequences are MDHEN and SYDVKM. Trimming removed 2 bases at V and 10 bases at J, with 6 bases between. The CDR3 bases are TGTGCCAGCAGTTTAAGAGGAATTCAGTACTTC. It translates to CASSLRGIQYF.

Many counts were recorded for this clonotype. This sequence joins TRBV11-2 and TRBJ2-3, with 8 bases that match TRBD2. Losses at the gene ends were 2 bases for V and 9 bases for J; bases not matched to a gene: 13. The CDR3 is made up of 16 amino acids. The germline gives CDR1 SGHAT, CDR2 FQNNGV. This CDR3 reads CASSLSTGGSYVTQYF. CDR3 nucleotide sequence: TGTGCCAGCAGCTTATCGACGGGGGGGTCATATGTGACGCAGTATTTT.